The 22 T cell receptor beta chains listed next were all sequenced from one sample in a study of T cell responses to AZD1222 COVID-19 vaccine. Clones were sequenced by immunoSEQ multiplex PCR, and TCRdb holds only the in-frame ones, with some missing. Of 95,000 to 100,000 clones in the sample, about 90% were seen once. The material was peripheral blood, obtained on day 0 of AZD1222 vaccination. These receptor sequences come from an adult in good health.

The rearrangement links TRBV19 to TRBJ2-5; 10 bases align to TRBD1. The V and J ends lost 1 base and 0 bases, in that order; junction bases with no gene match: 11. Germline CDR1 LNHDA, CDR2 SQIVND (reference sequence). CDR3 length: 19 residues. In DNA form, the CDR3 reads TGTGCCAGTAGTATAGGGCTACGGACAGGGGGGTTGTACCAAGAGACCCAGTACTTC. Protein: CASSIGLRTGGLYQETQYF.

The DNA for the CDR3 is TGTGCCATCAGTGAGGGACACGATAGCAATCAGCCCCAGCATTTT. It codes for CAISEGHDSNQPQHF. V usage is TRBV10-3 and J usage is TRBJ1-5; TRBD1 is a possible D gene (5 bases). V was trimmed by 2 bases and J by 0 bases, leaving 8 bases between them. CDR3 length: 15 residues. CDR1 is ENHRY, CDR2 SYGVKD, per germline.

This rearrangement joins TRBV10-3 to TRBJ2-7; 10 nucleotides agree with TRBD2. The CDR3 loop spans 13 amino acids. CDR1 is ENHRY, CDR2 SYGVKD, per germline. Germline trimming cut 10 bases from V and 3 bases from J; bases unmatched to any gene: 6. The CDR3 DNA reads as TGTGCCACCGGGGCTAGCGGGAGCTACGAGCAGTACTTC. Protein sequence: CATGASGSYEQYF.

The rearrangement joins TRBV5-1 to TRBJ1-1, with D tentatively TRBD1 (5 bases). The CDR3 sequence is 14 residues long. V was pared by 5 bases and J by 2 bases, with 13 bases between. Germline CDR1 reads SGHRS; CDR2 reads YFSETQ. DNA of the CDR3: TGCGCCAGCAGGTATCAGGGTGGAAACACTGAAGCTTTCTTT. Protein: CASRYQGGNTEAFF.

The chain joins TRBV5-1 to TRBJ2-1; TRBD1 matches at 10 bases. V lost 4 bases to trimming and J lost 12 bases; unmatched junction nucleotides: 7. The germline V gene has CDR1 SGHRS and CDR2 YFSETQ. CDR3 length: 13 residues. The CDR3 nucleotides read TGCGCCAGCAGCCCCGGGACAGGGGTAGGGCAGTTCTTC. Its protein product is CASSPGTGVGQFF.

The chain links TRBV6-5 to TRBJ2-7; 7 nucleotides agree with TRBD2. The CDR3 length is 15 residues. Germline V gene lookup returns CDR1 MNHEY and CDR2 SVGAGI. The junction had 9 bases not matched to a gene; V was cut back by 0 bases and J by 7 bases. The CDR3 is CASSYSAGVGGEQYF. As DNA, the CDR3 is TGTGCCAGCAGTTACTCGGCGGGAGTCGGAGGTGAGCAGTACTTC.

The chain is built from TRBV3-1 (or the pseudogene TRBV3-2) and TRBJ1-4; D gene uncertain. CDR1 and CDR2 from the germline V gene are LGHDT and YNNKEL (reference sequence). The CDR3 sequence is 15 residues long. Between the trimmed V and J ends, which lost 5 bases and 6 bases, there was a span of 16 bases. For the CDR3, the DNA is TGTGCCAGCAGCGACGAGCTTGGGAGCGATGAAAAACTGTTTTTT. Translated, it gives CASSDELGSDEKLFF.

The chain couples TRBV2 to TRBJ2-7; 9 nucleotides match TRBD1. The germline V gene has CDR1 SNHLY and CDR2 FYNNEI. J gave up 6 bases and V 3 bases, and 6 bases lay outside the gene matches. The CDR3 covers 14 residues. The CDR3 DNA is TGTGCCAGCAGTGAGGGACAGGGAGGGCGCGAGCAGTACTTC. This gives the protein CASSEGQGGREQYF.

Written as DNA, the CDR3 is TGTGCCAGCAGTCCCCTGACGGTCAATAGCAATCAGCCCCAGCATTTT. Translated, it gives CASSPLTVNSNQPQHF. The rearrangement joins TRBV28 to TRBJ1-5; D gene ambiguous. The CDR3 sequence is 16 residues long. The V gene's germline CDR1 is MDHEN and CDR2 SYDVKM. The germline V and J ends were trimmed by 5 bases and 0 bases, with 14 bases remaining between them.

The chain carries TRBV11-2 and TRBJ2-7; D is possibly TRBD1 (5 bases). Germline V lookup: CDR1 SGHAT, CDR2 FQNNGV. V lost 5 bases and J lost 6, with 14 bases in between. The CDR3 is made up of 13 amino acids. This chain's CDR3 is CASSTIRVSEQYF. CDR3 bases: TGTGCCAGCAGCACTATCAGGGTATCCGAGCAGTACTTC.

The rearrangement joins TRBV19 to TRBJ2-1; weak D call: TRBD1 (5 bases). In germline, CDR1 is LNHDA, CDR2 SQIVND (reference sequence). This CDR3 comprises 12 residues. V shed 4 bases and J shed 8 bases, with 9 bases lying between them. CDR3 DNA: TGTGCCAGTAGTAGCAGGGCACATGAGCAGTTCTTC. Amino acids: CASSSRAHEQFF.

The CDR3 loop is CASSQAYPRVGQPQHF. The CDR3, as DNA: TGTGCCAGCAGCCAAGCGTACCCCAGGGTCGGACAGCCCCAGCATTTT. The chain has TRBV3-1 (or the pseudogene TRBV3-2) and TRBJ1-5, with D possibly being TRBD1 (5 bases). Trimming removed 1 base at V and 7 bases at J, with 17 bases between. Germline assignment: CDR1 LGHDT and CDR2 YNNKEL (reference sequence). The CDR3 runs 16 residues.

The rearrangement joins TRBV5-6 to TRBJ2-1, with 9 bases aligning to TRBD2. This CDR3 region has 16 residues. Germline CDR1 is SGHDT and CDR2 is YYEEEE. V was pared by 4 bases and J by 6 bases, with 11 bases of the junction left unmatched. The CDR3 sequence is CASSGGLAGWGNEQFF. DNA of the CDR3: TGTGCCAGCAGCGGGGGGCTAGCGGGATGGGGCAATGAGCAGTTCTTC.

The chain joins TRBV29-1 to TRBJ1-2, with a possible D match to TRBD1 (6 bases). The germline V gene encodes CDR1 SQVTM and CDR2 ANQGSEA. There are 12 residues in the CDR3. Trimming shortened V by 5 bases and J by 4 bases, and 11 bases separated the two germline ends. The CDR3 spells CSVLTGTYGYTF. CDR3 nucleotides: TGCAGCGTTCTAACAGGGACCTATGGCTACACCTTC.

The rearrangement links TRBV5-1 to TRBJ2-6; 7 bases map to TRBD1. V gave up 4 bases and J gave up 0 bases; unmatched junction bases: 4. This CDR3 contains 16 residues. Germline assignment: CDR1 SGHRS and CDR2 YFSETQ. The CDR3 nucleotides read TGCGCCAGCAGCCCAAGGGACAGCTCTGGGGCCAACGTCCTGACTTTC. Translated: CASSPRDSSGANVLTF.

This clone appeared a single time. The V gene is TRBV18, the J gene TRBJ2-1; tentative D call: TRBD1 (6 bases). The CDR3 is made up of 17 amino acids. Trimming took off 5 bases at V and 5 bases at J, with 22 bases between the two ends. Germline V gives CDR1 KGHSH, CDR2 LQKENI. This chain's CDR3 is CASSTAIEGGINNEQFF. As DNA, the CDR3 is TGTGCCAGCTCAACCGCTATTGAAGGGGGAATCAACAATGAGCAGTTCTTC. The complete variable domain, with remaining parts taken from reference TRBV18 and TRBJ2-1, reads NAGVMQNPRHLVRRRGQEARLRCSPMKGHSHVYWYRQLPEEGLKFMVYLQKENIIDESGMPKERFSAEFPKEGPSILRIQQVVRGDSAAYFCASSTAIEGGINNEQFFGPGTRLTVL.

The rearrangement uses TRBV19 and TRBJ1-1; 8 nucleotides agree with TRBD1. V lost 8 bases and J lost 4; bases outside the gene matches: 6. This CDR3 region has 13 residues. CDR1 is LNHDA, CDR2 SQIVND, per germline (reference sequence). The CDR3 is CASSQGAFTEAFF. CDR3 sequence (DNA): TGTGCCAGTTCGCAGGGGGCGTTCACTGAAGCTTTCTTT.

V usage is TRBV28 and J usage is TRBJ2-5; 10 bases agree with TRBD2. Germline values: CDR1 MDHEN, CDR2 SYDVKM. V trimming: 5 bases; J trimming: 5 bases; junction bases outside the gene matches: 8. The CDR3 consists of 15 residues. The CDR3 region has the DNA TGTGCCAGCAGTCTTAGCGGGAGGTTGACCGAGACCCAGTACTTC. Amino acids: CASSLSGRLTETQYF. Looking up the rest from reference TRBV28 and TRBJ2-5 gives the full variable domain: DVKVTQSSRYLVKRTGEKVFLECVQDMDHENMFWYRQDPGLGLRLIYFSYDVKMKEKGDIPEGYSVSREKKERFSLILESASTNQTSMYLCASSLSGRLTETQYFGPGTRLLVL.

The chain links TRBV27 to TRBJ1-2; perhaps TRBD1 as D (6 bases). V was clipped by 1 base and J by 8 bases, with 11 bases between them. This CDR3 is 13 amino acids long. Germline V gene lookup returns CDR1 MNHEY and CDR2 SMNVEV (reference sequence). The DNA for the CDR3 is TGTGCCAGCAGTTTATTGGGGGGGCGAGGCTACACCTTC. Translating gives CASSLLGGRGYTF.

V gene TRBV29-1 combines with J gene TRBJ1-2; D gene uncertain. V shed 4 bases and J shed 8 bases, with 29 bases lying between them. Germline CDR1 and CDR2: SQVTM and ANQGSEA. This CDR3 spans 17 amino acids. CDR3: CSVVSQAVVGPTGGYTF. The DNA for the CDR3 is TGCAGCGTTGTTTCTCAGGCTGTGGTCGGCCCGACCGGAGGCTACACCTTC.

This chain links TRBV11-3 with TRBJ2-2; D is unresolved. Trimming removed 5 bases from V and 6 bases from J, with 7 bases in between. CDR1 is SGHNT, CDR2 YENEEA, per germline. The CDR3 loop spans 12 amino acids. The CDR3 reads CASSAASGELFF. The CDR3 DNA is TGTGCCAGCAGCGCCGCGTCCGGGGAGCTGTTTTTT.

This chain connects TRBV19 to TRBJ1-1; D perhaps matches TRBD1 (5 bases). The CDR3 extends over 14 amino acids. V gave up 5 bases and J gave up 0 bases, with 10 bases separating them. Germline CDR1 LNHDA, CDR2 SQIVND (reference sequence). The CDR3 is CASSSQGLNTEAFF. For the CDR3, the DNA is TGTGCCAGTAGTTCGCAGGGCTTGAACACTGAAGCTTTCTTT.